This TCR beta chain was recovered during a study of regulatory T cells in long-lasting Graves disease. Notes on the study in general: Newly diagnosed disease favored TRBV20-1 and TRBJ2-1 over persistent disease. Accuracy might have suffered from few samples.

The CDR3 is made up of 15 amino acids. V dropped 5 bases and J dropped 5; count of bases not matched to a gene: 9. Germline CDR1 and CDR2: PRHDT and FYEKMQ (reference sequence). Time point given: newly diagnosed GD, antithyroid drugs for less than 3 months. PBMC RNA was the source of the TCR library. From an endocrinology department in Xi'an, China, came the patients. This clonotype occurred a few times. Its antigen is currently unknown. In building TCR beta libraries, iRepertoire HTBI primers were used together with Arm-PCR of CDR3 regions. TCRdb re-analysed the multiplex PCR reads in MiXCR, keeping a single row per CDR3 protein. The sample comprises roughly 530,000 distinct CDR3 sequences, more than 15% of which are singletons, and approximately 25% rests with the top ten. This same sample was also part of a study on T cells in Graves' hyperthyroidism and ophthalmopathy. This second report adds: An initial round of RT-PCR targeting the TCR CDR3 relied on the HTBI primer set.

The receptor was isolated from a woman aged 35-60 years with Graves disease. The chain employs TRBV13 and TRBJ2-5, with 9 bases fitting TRBD1. Specimen: peripheral blood mononuclear cells (PBMCs), collected at new diagnosis, from a patient treated with antithyroid drugs. The CDR3: CASSLPNRGHETQYF. For the CDR3, the DNA is TGTGCCAGCAGCCTCCCCAACAGGGGGCATGAGACCCAGTACTTC.